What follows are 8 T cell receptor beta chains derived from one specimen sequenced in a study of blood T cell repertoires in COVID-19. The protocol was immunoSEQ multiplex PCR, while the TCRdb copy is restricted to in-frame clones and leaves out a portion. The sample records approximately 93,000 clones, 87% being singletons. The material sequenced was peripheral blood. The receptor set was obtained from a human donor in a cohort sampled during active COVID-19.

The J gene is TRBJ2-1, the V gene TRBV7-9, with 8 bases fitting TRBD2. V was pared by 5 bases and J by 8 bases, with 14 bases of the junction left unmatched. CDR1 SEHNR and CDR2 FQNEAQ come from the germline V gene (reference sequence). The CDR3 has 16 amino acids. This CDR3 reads CASSAPGLVTLDEQFF. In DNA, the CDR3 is TGTGCCAGCAGCGCCCCGGGACTAGTGACCCTCGATGAGCAGTTCTTC.

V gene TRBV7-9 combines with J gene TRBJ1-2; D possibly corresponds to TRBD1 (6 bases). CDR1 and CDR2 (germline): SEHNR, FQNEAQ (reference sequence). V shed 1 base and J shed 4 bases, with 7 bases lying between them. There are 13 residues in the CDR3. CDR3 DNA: TGTGCCAGCAGCTTAGAAGGGGGCTATGGCTACACCTTC. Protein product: CASSLEGGYGYTF.

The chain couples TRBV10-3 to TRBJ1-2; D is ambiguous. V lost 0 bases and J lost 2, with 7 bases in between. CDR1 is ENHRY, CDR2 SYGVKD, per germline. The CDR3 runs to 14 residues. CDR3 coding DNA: TGTGCCATCAGTGAGTCGGGCTCGAACTATGGCTACACCTTC. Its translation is CAISESGSNYGYTF.

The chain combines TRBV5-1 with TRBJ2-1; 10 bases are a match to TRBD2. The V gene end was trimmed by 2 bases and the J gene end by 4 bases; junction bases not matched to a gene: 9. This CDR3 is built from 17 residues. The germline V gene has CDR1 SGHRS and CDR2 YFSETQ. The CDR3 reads CASSLGLRTSGYNEQFF. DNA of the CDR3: TGCGCCAGCAGCTTAGGTCTAAGGACTAGCGGTTACAATGAGCAGTTCTTC.

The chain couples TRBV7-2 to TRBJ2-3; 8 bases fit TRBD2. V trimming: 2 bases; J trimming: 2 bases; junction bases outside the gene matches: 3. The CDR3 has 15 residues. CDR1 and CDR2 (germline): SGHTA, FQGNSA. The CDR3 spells CASSLQAGVTDTQYF. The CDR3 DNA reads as TGTGCCAGCAGCTTACAAGCGGGAGTCACAGATACGCAGTATTTT.

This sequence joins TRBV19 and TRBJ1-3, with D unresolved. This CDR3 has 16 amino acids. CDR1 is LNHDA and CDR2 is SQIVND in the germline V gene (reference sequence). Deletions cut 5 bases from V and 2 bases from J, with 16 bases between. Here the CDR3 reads CASSLTETTAGNTIYF. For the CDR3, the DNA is TGTGCCAGTAGTCTCACAGAGACCACCGCTGGAAACACCATATATTTT.

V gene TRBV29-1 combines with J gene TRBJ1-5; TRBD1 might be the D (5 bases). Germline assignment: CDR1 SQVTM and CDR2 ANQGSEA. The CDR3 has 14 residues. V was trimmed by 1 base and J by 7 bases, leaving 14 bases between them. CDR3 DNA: TGCAGCGTTGAAGGAGTAGGGGCAGGCCAGCCCCAGCATTTT. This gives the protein CSVEGVGAGQPQHF. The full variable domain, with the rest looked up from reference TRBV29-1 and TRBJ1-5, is SAVISQKPSRDICQRGTSLTIQCQVDSQVTMMFWYRQQPGQSLTLIATANQGSEATYESGFVIDKFPISRPNLTFSTLTVSNMSPEDSSIYLCSVEGVGAGQPQHFGDGTRLSIL.

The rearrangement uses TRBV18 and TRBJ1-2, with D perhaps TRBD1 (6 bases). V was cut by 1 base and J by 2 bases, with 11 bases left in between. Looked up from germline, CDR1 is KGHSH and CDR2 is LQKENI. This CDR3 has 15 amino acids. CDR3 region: CASSPRTEENYGYTF. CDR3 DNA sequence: TGTGCCAGCTCACCACGGACAGAAGAGAACTATGGCTACACCTTC.